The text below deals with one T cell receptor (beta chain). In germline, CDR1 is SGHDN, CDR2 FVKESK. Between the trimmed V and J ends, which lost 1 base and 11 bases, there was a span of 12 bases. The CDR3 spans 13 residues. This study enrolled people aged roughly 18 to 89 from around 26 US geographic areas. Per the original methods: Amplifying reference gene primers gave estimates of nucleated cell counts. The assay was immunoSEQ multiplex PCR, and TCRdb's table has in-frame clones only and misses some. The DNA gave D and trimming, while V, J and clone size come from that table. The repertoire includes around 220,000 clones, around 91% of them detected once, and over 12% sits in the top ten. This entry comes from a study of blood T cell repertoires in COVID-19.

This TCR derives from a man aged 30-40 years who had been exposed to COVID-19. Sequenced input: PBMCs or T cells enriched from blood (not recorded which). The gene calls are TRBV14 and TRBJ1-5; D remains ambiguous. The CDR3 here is CASSQVPGGSQHF. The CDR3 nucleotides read TGTGCCAGCAGCCAAGTGCCAGGAGGGTCCCAGCATTTT.